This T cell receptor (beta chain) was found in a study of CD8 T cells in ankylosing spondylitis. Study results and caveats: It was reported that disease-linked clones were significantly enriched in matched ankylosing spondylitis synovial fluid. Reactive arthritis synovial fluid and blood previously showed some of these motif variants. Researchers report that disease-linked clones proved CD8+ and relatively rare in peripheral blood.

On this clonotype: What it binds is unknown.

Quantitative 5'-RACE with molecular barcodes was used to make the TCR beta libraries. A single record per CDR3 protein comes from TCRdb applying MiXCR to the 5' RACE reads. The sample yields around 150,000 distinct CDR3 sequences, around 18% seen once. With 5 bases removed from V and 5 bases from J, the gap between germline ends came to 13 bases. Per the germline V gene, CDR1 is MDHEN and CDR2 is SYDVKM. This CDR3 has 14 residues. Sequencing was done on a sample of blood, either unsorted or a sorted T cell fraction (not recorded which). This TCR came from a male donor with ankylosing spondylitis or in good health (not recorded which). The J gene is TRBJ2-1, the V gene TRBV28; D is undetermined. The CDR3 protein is CASSRNPKNNEQFF. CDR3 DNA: TGTGCCAGCAGTCGCAACCCGAAAAACAATGAGCAGTTCTTC.